This T cell receptor (beta chain) was retrieved from a study of shared clonotypes between healthy human individuals. The naive CD8 population came from CD45RO-negative cells selected for CCR7, without terminally differentiated effector memory CD45RA+ cells. The germline V gene has CDR1 SGHVS and CDR2 FNYEAQ. This CDR3 is 14 amino acids long. Trimming took 5 bases from V and 5 from J; bases not matched to a gene: 4. Study-level findings and limits: Generation probability values for non-shared clonotypes were lower than those for clonotypes shared by all four donors. Sorted-subset samples were not fully sequenced, rarefaction indicated.

Clones were sequenced by immunoSEQ multiplex PCR, and TCRdb holds only the in-frame ones, with some missing. Of 750,000 to 1,000,000 clones listed, around 93% are singletons. With respect to this clone: Its matching antigen is unknown.

The sequenced sample was naive CD8+ T cells sorted from blood. This chain joins TRBV7-6 and TRBJ2-7, with 12 positions matching TRBD2. This clonotype originated in a man aged 25-45 years in good health. The CDR3 DNA reads as TGTGCCAGCAGCATGACTAGCGGGAGTCACGAGCAGTACTTC. This encodes CASSMTSGSHEQYF.